This record covers a single TCR beta chain. Its antigen is currently unknown. This specimen belongs to a study of cytomegalovirus exposure and HLA in healthy donors. The study, taken as a whole, reports: It was reportedly the case that the classifier diagnosed cytomegalovirus status with high specificity and sensitivity. Reported findings show TCR beta sequences accurately forecast HLA-A and HLA-B alleles in most subjects.

Primers: 60 Vbeta forward and 13 Jbeta reverse. Study processing details: Per a later analysis, the number of unique TCR beta chains was approximately 80 million, of which 9 million to 14 million were shared. TCRdb keeps only in-frame clones here, not all; method: immunoSEQ multiplex PCR. For V, J and clone size, that table is used; D and trimming come from the DNA. The sample shows 150,000 to 200,000 clones, roughly 80% of them seen only once. The sequencing sample was made of PBMCs. This clonotype was sampled from a boy between 10 and 17 years old in good health and CMV-seronegative.

The CDR3 region is CASGGGGGRTDTQYF. CDR3 nucleotide sequence: TGCGCCAGCGGGGGTGGCGGGGGACGCACAGATACGCAGTATTTT. V gene TRBV4-1 combines with J gene TRBJ2-3; TRBD2 aligns across 7 bases. The CDR3 sequence is 15 residues long. With 8 bases clipped from V and 1 base from J, the junction kept 9 bases outside the gene matches. The V gene's germline CDR1 is MGHRA and CDR2 YSYEKL.